Each of the 7 T cell receptor beta chains below was sequenced from the same sample in a study of OX40 agonist ivuxolimab in advanced cancers. Here immunoSEQ multiplex PCR was the method, and the copy in TCRdb shows in-frame clones only, minus some. The sample has tens of thousands of clones; roughly nine tenths are singletons. The sequenced sample was CD4+ or CD8+ T cells sorted from blood, obtained in a trial of the OX40 agonist ivuxolimab. These receptors came from an adult with an advanced solid tumor such as melanoma, head and neck, liver or kidney cancer.

Concerning this clone: This specimen includes other DNA sequences encoding the same CDR3. CDR3 DNA: TGCGCCAGCAGCTTGGCCCTAGCGGGGCAAGAGACCCAGTACTTC. Residues: CASSLALAGQETQYF. The gene calls are TRBV5-1 and TRBJ2-5; TRBD2 aligns across 9 bases. Unmatched junction bases numbered 2, after V lost 0 bases and J lost 2 bases. Germline V gene lookup returns CDR1 SGHRS and CDR2 YFSETQ. This CDR3 region has 15 residues.

J is TRBJ2-5 and V is TRBV4-1; 14 bases fit TRBD2. The V gene end was trimmed by 6 bases and the J gene end by 4 bases; junction bases not matched to a gene: 10. The CDR3 length is 17 residues. CDR1 is MGHRA, CDR2 YSYEKL, per germline. The CDR3 DNA is TGCGCCAGCAGAATCGCCGGGACTAGCGGGAGCGGAGAGACCCAGTACTTC. This sequence encodes CASRIAGTSGSGETQYF.

This rearrangement joins TRBV10-3 to TRBJ1-4; 7 positions match TRBD1. CDR1 ENHRY and CDR2 SYGVKD come from the germline V gene. The CDR3 covers 15 residues. V trimming: 5 bases; J trimming: 7 bases; junction bases outside the gene matches: 10. The CDR3 nucleotides read TGTGCCATCAGTCGGACAGGCCGGTCGGGTGAAAAACTGTTTTTT. This gives the protein CAISRTGRSGEKLFF.

This rearrangement joins TRBV5-6 to TRBJ1-6; TRBD1 aligns across 7 bases. Looked up from germline, CDR1 is SGHDT and CDR2 is YYEEEE. This CDR3 spans 15 amino acids. The V gene end was trimmed by 3 bases and the J gene end by 5 bases; junction bases not matched to a gene: 5. CDR3 sequence (DNA): TGTGCCAGCAGCTACCTTGACAGGGATAATTCACCCCTCCACTTT. It codes for CASSYLDRDNSPLHF. Full variable domain (missing parts from reference TRBV5-6 and TRBJ1-6): DAGVTQSPTHLIKTRGQQVTLRCSPKSGHDTVSWYQQALGQGPQFIFQYYEEEERQRGNFPDRFSGHQFPNYSSELNVNALLLGDSALYLCASSYLDRDNSPLHFGNGTRLTVT.

The chain joins TRBV11-2 to TRBJ2-7, with 9 bases fitting TRBD2. There are 18 residues in the CDR3. V lost 5 bases to trimming and J lost 10 bases; unmatched junction nucleotides: 24. Germline-derived CDR1 and CDR2 are SGHAT and FQNNGV. CDR3 loop: CASSPREGGLAGPILQYF. For the CDR3, the DNA is TGTGCCAGCAGCCCTCGGGAGGGGGGACTAGCTGGCCCTATCTTACAGTACTTC.

The V call is TRBV5-1, the J call TRBJ1-1; TRBD1 aligns across 10 bases. The CDR3 spans 15 residues. Germline V gene data show CDR1 as SGHRS and CDR2 as YFSETQ. V dropped 3 bases and J dropped 6; count of bases not matched to a gene: 8. CDR3 DNA sequence: TGCGCCAGCAGCTCGCGTCCCGGGACAGGGGCTGAAGCTTTCTTT. Protein: CASSSRPGTGAEAFF.

The gene calls are TRBV10-3 and TRBJ2-1; D might be TRBD2 (5 bases). The V end was cut by 10 bases, the J end by 5 bases, with 12 bases between. Germline V lookup: CDR1 ENHRY, CDR2 SYGVKD. This CDR3 has 12 amino acids. This CDR3 reads CATRTGNNEQFF. For the CDR3, the DNA is TGTGCCACCCGGACGGGAAACAATGAGCAGTTCTTC.